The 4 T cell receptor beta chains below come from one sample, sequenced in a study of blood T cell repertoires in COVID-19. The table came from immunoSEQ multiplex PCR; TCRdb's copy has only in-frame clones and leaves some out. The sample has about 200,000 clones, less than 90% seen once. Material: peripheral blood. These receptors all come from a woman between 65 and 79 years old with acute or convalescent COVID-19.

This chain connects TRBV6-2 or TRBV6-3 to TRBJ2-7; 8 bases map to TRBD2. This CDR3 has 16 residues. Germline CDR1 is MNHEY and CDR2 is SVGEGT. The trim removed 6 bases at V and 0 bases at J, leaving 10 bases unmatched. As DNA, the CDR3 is TGTGCCAGCAGCCCAACGCGGGGGGCAAGCTCCTACGAGCAGTACTTC. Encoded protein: CASSPTRGASSYEQYF.

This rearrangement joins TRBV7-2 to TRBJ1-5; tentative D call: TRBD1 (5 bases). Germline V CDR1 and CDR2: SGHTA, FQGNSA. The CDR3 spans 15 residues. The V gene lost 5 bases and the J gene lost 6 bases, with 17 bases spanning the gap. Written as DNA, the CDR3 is TGTGCCAGCAGCCGCGGCAGAGGGGAGGGTCAGCCCCAGCATTTT. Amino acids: CASSRGRGEGQPQHF.

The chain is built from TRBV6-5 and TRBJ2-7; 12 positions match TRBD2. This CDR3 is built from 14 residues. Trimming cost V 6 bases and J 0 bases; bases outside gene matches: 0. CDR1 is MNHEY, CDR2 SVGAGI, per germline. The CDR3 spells CASRLAGGSYEQYF. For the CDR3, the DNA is TGTGCCAGCAGACTAGCGGGGGGCTCCTACGAGCAGTACTTC.

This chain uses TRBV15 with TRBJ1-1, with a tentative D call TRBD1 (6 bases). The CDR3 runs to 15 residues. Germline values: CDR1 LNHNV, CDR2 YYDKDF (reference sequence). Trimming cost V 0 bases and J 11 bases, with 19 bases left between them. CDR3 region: CATSRDLAGASDAFF. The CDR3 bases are TGTGCCACCAGCAGAGATTTGGCAGGGGCTAGTGACGCTTTCTTT. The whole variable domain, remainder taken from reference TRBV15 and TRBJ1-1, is DAMVIQNPRYQVTQFGKPVTLSCSQTLNHNVMYWYQQKSSQAPKLLFHYYDKDFNNEADTPDNFQSRRPNTSFCFLDIRSPGLGDTAMYLCATSRDLAGASDAFFGQGTRLTVV.